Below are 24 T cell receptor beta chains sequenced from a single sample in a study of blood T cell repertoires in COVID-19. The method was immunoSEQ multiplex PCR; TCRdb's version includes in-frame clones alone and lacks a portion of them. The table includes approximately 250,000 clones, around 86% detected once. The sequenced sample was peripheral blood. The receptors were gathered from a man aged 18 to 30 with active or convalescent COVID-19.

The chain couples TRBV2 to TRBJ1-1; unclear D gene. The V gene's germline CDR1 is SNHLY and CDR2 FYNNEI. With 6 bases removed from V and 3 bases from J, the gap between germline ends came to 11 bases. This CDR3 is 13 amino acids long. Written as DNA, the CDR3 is TGTGCCAGCAGGCGAGGAGAGGACACTGAAGCTTTCTTT. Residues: CASRRGEDTEAFF.

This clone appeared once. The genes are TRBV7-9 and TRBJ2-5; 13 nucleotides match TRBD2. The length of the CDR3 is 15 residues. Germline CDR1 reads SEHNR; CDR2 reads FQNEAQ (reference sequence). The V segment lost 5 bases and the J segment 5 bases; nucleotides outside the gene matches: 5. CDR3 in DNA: TGTGCCAGCAGCGCAGGACTAGCGGGAGTGGAGACCCAGTACTTC. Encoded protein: CASSAGLAGVETQYF.

This CDR3 reads CASLPGTLGGEQFF. The CDR3 region has the DNA TGCGCCAGCCTACCCGGGACACTTGGGGGTGAGCAGTTCTTC. V and J are TRBV5-1 and TRBJ2-1; TRBD1 might be the D (6 bases). CDR1 and CDR2 (germline): SGHRS, YFSETQ. V was cut by 7 bases and J by 9 bases, with 20 bases left in between. The CDR3 extends over 14 amino acids.

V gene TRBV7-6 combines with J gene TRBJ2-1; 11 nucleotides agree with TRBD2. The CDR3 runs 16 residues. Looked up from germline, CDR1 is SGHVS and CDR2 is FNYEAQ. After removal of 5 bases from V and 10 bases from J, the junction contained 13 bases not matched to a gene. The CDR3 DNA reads TGTGCCAGCAGCCTCCCCGGGGGTAGCGGGAGGGCGGAGCAGTTCTTC. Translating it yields CASSLPGGSGRAEQFF. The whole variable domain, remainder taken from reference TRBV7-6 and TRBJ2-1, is GAGVSQSPRYKVTKRGQDVALRCDPISGHVSLYWYRQALGQGPEFLTYFNYEAQQDKSGLPNDRFSAERPEGSISTLTIQRTEQRDSAMYRCASSLPGGSGRAEQFFGPGTRLTVL.

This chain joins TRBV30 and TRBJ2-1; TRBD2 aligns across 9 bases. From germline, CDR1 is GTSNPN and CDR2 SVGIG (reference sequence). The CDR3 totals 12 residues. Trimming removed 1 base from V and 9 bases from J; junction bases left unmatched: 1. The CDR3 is CAWSATSGEQFF. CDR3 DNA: TGTGCCTGGAGTGCGACTAGCGGTGAGCAGTTCTTC.

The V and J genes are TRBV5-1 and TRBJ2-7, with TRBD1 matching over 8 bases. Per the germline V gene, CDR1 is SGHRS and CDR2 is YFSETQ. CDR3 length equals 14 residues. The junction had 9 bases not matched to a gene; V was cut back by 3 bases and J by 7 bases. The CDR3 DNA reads TGCGCCAGCAGCTCCAGGACAGGGCTAGGAGAGCAGTACTTC. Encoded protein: CASSSRTGLGEQYF. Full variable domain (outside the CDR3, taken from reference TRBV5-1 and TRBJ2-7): KAGVTQTPRYLIKTRGQQVTLSCSPISGHRSVSWYQQTPGQGLQFLFEYFSETQRNKGNFPGRFSGRQFSNSRSEMNVSTLELGDSALYLCASSSRTGLGEQYFGPGTRLTVT.

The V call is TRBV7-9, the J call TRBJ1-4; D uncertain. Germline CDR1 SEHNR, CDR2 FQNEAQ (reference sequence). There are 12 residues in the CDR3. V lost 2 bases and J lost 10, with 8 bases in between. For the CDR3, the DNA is TGTGCCAGCAGCTTACCGCGGGGAAAACTGTTTTTT. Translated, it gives CASSLPRGKLFF.

The CDR3 sequence is CSVDGRGPSYEQYF. The CDR3 DNA sequence: TGCAGCGTTGATGGCAGGGGGCCATCGTACGAGCAGTACTTC. The chain employs TRBV29-1 and TRBJ2-7; 8 positions agree with TRBD1. Trimming removed 3 bases from V and 4 bases from J; junction bases left unmatched: 8. This CDR3 comprises 14 residues. Germline V gene lookup returns CDR1 SQVTM and CDR2 ANQGSEA.

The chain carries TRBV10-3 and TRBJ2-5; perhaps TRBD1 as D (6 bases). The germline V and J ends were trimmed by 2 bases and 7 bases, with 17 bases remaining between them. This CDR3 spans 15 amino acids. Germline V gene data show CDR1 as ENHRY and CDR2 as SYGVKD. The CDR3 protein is CAISEPGPVGGTQYF. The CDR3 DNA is TGTGCCATCAGTGAGCCGGGACCTGTAGGGGGGACCCAGTACTTC.

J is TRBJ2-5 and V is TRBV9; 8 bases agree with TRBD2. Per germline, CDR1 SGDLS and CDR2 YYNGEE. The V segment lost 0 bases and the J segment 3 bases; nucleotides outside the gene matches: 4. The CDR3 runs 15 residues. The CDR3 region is CASSVGSGSEETQYF. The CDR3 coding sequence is TGTGCCAGCAGCGTAGGAAGCGGGAGTGAAGAGACCCAGTACTTC.

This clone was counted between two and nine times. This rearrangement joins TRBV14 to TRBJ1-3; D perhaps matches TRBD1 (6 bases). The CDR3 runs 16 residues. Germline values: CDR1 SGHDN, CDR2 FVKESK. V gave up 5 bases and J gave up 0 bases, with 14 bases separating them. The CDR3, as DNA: TGTGCCAGCAGCTTCAGGGGAATCAACTCTGGAAACACCATATATTTT. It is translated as CASSFRGINSGNTIYF.

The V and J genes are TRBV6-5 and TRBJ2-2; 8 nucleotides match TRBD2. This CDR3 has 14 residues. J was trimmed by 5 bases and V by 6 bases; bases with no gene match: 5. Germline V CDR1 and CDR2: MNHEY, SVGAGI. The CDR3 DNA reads TGTGCCAGCAGCCCGGGACTAGGAACCGGGGAGCTGTTTTTT. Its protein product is CASSPGLGTGELFF.

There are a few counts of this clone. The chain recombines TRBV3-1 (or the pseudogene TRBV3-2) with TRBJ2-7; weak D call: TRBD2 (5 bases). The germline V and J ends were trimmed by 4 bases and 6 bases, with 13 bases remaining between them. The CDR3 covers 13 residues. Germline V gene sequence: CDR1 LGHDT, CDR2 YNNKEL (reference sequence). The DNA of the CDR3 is TGTGCCAGCAGCCGCATAGACGGGGTCGAGCAGTACTTC. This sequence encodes CASSRIDGVEQYF.

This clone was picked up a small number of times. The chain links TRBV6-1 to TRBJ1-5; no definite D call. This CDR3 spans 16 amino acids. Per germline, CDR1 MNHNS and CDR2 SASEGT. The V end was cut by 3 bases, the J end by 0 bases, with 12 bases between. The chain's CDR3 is CASSEYTVHSNQPQHF. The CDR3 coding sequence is TGTGCCAGCAGTGAGTACACCGTCCATAGCAATCAGCCCCAGCATTTT.

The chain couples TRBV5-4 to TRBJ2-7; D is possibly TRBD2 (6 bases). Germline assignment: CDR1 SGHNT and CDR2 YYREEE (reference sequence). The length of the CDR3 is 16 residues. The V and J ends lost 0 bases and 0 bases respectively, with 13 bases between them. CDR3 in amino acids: CASSLGAGRSSYEQYF. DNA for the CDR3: TGTGCCAGCAGCTTGGGGGCGGGACGGAGCTCCTACGAGCAGTACTTC.

The CDR3 nucleotides are TGTGCCAGCAGCTTAGCCCGCGGGACTAGCGGGAGGCGCTCCTACAATGAGCAGTTCTTC. This encodes CASSLARGTSGRRSYNEQFF. This chain joins TRBV7-2 and TRBJ2-1; 15 bases agree with TRBD2. Germline V gene data show CDR1 as SGHTA and CDR2 as FQGNSA. Trimming removed 0 bases from V and 0 bases from J; junction bases left unmatched: 6. CDR3 length: 20 amino acids.

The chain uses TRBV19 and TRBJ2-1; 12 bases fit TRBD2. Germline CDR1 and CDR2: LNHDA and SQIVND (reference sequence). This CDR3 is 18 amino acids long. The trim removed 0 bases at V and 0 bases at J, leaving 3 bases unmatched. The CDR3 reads CASSIDSSGGASYNEQFF. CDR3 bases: TGTGCCAGTAGTATAGACTCTAGCGGGGGGGCCTCCTACAATGAGCAGTTCTTC.

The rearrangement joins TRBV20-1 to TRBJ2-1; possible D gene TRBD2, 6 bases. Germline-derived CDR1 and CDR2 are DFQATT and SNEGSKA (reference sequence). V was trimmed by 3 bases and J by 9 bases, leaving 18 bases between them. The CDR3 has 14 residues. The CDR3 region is CSASPGTRFSEQFF. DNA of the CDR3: TGCAGTGCTAGTCCCGGGACTCGATTTAGTGAGCAGTTCTTC.

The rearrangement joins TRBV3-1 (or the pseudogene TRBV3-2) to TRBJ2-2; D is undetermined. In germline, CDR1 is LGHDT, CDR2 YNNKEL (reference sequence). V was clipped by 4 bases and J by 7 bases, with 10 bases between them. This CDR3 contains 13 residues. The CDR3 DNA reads TGTGCCAGCAGCCTTGGTTTAGTCGGGGAGCTGTTTTTT. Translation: CASSLGLVGELFF.

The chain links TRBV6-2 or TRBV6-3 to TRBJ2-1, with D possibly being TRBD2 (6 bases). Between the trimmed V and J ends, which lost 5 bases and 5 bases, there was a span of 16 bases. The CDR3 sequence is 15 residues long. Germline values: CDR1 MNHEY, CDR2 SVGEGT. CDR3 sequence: CASSVGSGINNEQFF. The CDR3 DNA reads TGTGCCAGCAGTGTGGGTAGCGGTATAAACAATGAGCAGTTCTTC.

CDR3 nucleotides: TGTGCCAGCAGTCCCGGGACAGGGGGCTACTATGGCTACACCTTC. This gives the protein CASSPGTGGYYGYTF. This rearrangement joins TRBV28 to TRBJ1-2, with 12 bases lining up with TRBD1. The CDR3 has 15 amino acids. Germline loops: CDR1 MDHEN, CDR2 SYDVKM. J was trimmed by 3 bases and V by 5 bases; bases with no gene match: 4.

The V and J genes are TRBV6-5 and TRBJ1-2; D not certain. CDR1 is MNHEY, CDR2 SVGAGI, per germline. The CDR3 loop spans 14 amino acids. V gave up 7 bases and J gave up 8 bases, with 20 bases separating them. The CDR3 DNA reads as TGTGCCAGCACCCTCCAAAGCGGGGTGACCGGCTACACCTTC. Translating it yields CASTLQSGVTGYTF.

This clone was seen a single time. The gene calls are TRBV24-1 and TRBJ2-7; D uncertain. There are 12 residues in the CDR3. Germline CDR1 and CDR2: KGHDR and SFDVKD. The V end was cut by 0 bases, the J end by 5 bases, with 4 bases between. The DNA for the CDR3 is TGTGCCACCAGTGATTTGCAGAACGAGCAGTACTTC. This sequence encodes CATSDLQNEQYF.

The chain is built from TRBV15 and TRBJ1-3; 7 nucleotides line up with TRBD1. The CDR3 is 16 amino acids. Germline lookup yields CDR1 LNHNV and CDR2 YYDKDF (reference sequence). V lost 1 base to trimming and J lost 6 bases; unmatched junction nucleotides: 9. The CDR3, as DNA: TGTGCCACCAGCAGAGGACACGCACAGGGGATAAACACCATATATTTT. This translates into CATSRGHAQGINTIYF.